This T cell receptor beta chain derives from a study of T cell responses to AZD1222 COVID-19 vaccine (dated by TCRdb to the early 2020s). Regarding the complete study: A total of just over 230 trial participants underwent TCR sequencing, of whom about 200 had received two doses of AZD1222 and around 25 had received two doses of the MenACWY control vaccine. Trial participants were enrolled by age into subgroups of 18-55, 56-69 and 70-plus years, and approximately 150, 30 and 60 TCR-sequenced participants, respectively, were included in these subgroups.

The time point label corresponds to: about 28 days (+/-7) after the second vaccine dose. AZD1222 recipients whose second dose came at about 4 weeks and those whose second dose came at about 12 weeks were combined into one group, since spike-specific TCR depth and breadth did not differ between the two schedules. Samples from vaccinated people were obtained from the UK trials COV001 and COV002, which included a single-blind randomized controlled phase 2/3 trial of AZD1222 (ChAdOx1 nCoV-19) in healthy adults. For TCRbeta chain sequencing, PBMC samples were collected from trial participants at day 0 and at day 28 after the second dose. The CDR3 regions of human TCRbeta chains were analyzed by immunosequencing. For the original study's pipeline: TCRs in the repertoires were matched against a reference library of SARS-CoV-2-specific TCRs that had been generated with the MIRA antigen-specificity platform. Breadth meant the fraction of unique TCRs that were SARS-CoV-2-associated, whereas depth meant the fraction of total T cells that were SARS-CoV-2-associated. Using the MIRA data, every spike-specific TCR was mapped to the spike region that the TCR reacted to and assigned to either a CD4 or a CD8 class. Log10-transformed breadth and depth values were compared by one-way ANOVA with Sidak's multiple comparisons tests. Imported from immuneACCESS, the table was reduced by TCRdb to in-frame sequences with V and J called. These copies leave out some clones; in studies compared against another copy, an unresolved V gene accounts for under half, and the cause of the remainder is not known. That table furnishes V, J and clone size, whereas the DNA furnished D and trimming. This sample comprises about 78,000 clones, 75% to 95% of them detected only once. The ten largest clones capture around 3.4% of the sample.

From its cysteine to its phenylalanine, the CDR3 spans 14 amino acids. Here the CDR3 DNA is all that survives: 42 bases in frame from base 1. Per the germline V gene, SGHTA is the CDR1 and FQGTGA is the CDR2. The V and J ends are trimmed by 1 base and 5 bases, leaving 9 bases between them. Results and caveats for the whole study, not just this receptor: Reportedly, close to half of the unique spike-specific TCRs recognized epitopes lying outside the regions that are mutated in the B.1.351 and B.1.1.7 variants. Because no day 14 peak-response samples were available, the repertoires could be characterized only after the peak T cell response. Participants were mostly white British, with more females than males. The authors suggested clonal diversity may have been underestimated. A significant rise in spike-specific TCR breadth and depth was observed after two AZD1222 doses relative to day 0 and relative to MenACWY recipients. The 56-69-year group was small, and its depth increase did not reach significance, likely because of low power. Conclusions about previously exposed vaccinees are limited because only five to seven AZD1222 recipients were SARS-CoV-2 seropositive at baseline. The whole spike protein was spanned by vaccine-associated CD4 TCRs, and dominant responses were seen in regions 160-218 and 743-854.

This clone was seen a handful of times. Its antigen is unknown. No much larger clonotype is one base removed from it; base qualities were not supplied. The rearranged chain carries TRBV7-3 and TRBJ2-1, with TRBD1 perhaps the D gene, on 5 matching bases. This receptor was obtained from an adult who received the AZD1222 COVID-19 vaccine. Sequenced here: peripheral blood, sampled 28 days after the second AZD1222 dose. The CDR3 loop reads CASSLRGFDNEQFF. The DNA is TGTGCCAGCAGCTTAAGGGGCTTTGACAATGAGCAGTTCTTC.